The rows below give T cell receptor beta chains drawn from one sample of a study of T-cell memory formation after mild COVID-19. TCRdb ran MiXCR on the 5' RACE reads and lists one entry per CDR3 protein. The data show roughly 120,000 distinct CDR3 sequences, about a sixth seen once. Sequencing input: PBMCs or a T cell subset sorted from them (not recorded which). These receptors were taken from an adult woman who had mild COVID-19 (a few samples of this study predate the infection). Cell type and time point are not known. The CDR3 runs from the conserved cysteine through the conserved F or W. Fields, in order: CDR3 DNA, CDR3 protein, V gene, J gene, D gene, clone size. The D gene is left open where the match is weak. Clone size is shown for a subset of rows, as once, few, many or a class of expanded clone.

cdr3_nt: TGCGCCAGCAGCCAAATCGCAGGAGTCTACGAGCAGTACTTC
cdr3_aa: CASSQIAGVYEQYF
v_call: TRBV4-1
j_call: TRBJ2-7
d_call: -
clone_size: few

cdr3_nt: TGTGCCAGCAGCGAAACCAGGGTCCGGTCACCCCTCCACTTT
cdr3_aa: CASSETRVRSPLHF
v_call: TRBV6-6
j_call: TRBJ1-6
d_call: -
clone_size: -

cdr3_nt: TGCGCCAGCAGCTTGTTTAGCGGGGGAAGCGGGCAGTATTTT
cdr3_aa: CASSLFSGGSGQYF
v_call: TRBV5-1
j_call: TRBJ2-3
d_call: TRBD2
clone_size: -

cdr3_nt: TGTGCCAGCAGTTACTCCAGGGACAGGGGGATCGAGCAGTACTTC
cdr3_aa: CASSYSRDRGIEQYF
v_call: TRBV6-5
j_call: TRBJ2-7
d_call: TRBD1
clone_size: -

cdr3_nt: TGCGCCAGCAGCTTTAAGGGCCCTGAGGCGGGGGAGCTGTTTTTT
cdr3_aa: CASSFKGPEAGELFF
v_call: TRBV5-1
j_call: TRBJ2-2
d_call: -
clone_size: many

cdr3_nt: TGTGCCAGTAGTCAGGGACAGCTTAACTATGGCTGCACCTTC
cdr3_aa: CASSQGQLNYGCTF
v_call: TRBV19
j_call: TRBJ1-2
d_call: TRBD1
clone_size: -

cdr3_nt: TGTGCCAGCTCACCGGGGACAGGGCATTACGAGCAGTACTTC
cdr3_aa: CASSPGTGHYEQYF
v_call: TRBV18
j_call: TRBJ2-7
d_call: TRBD1
clone_size: few

cdr3_nt: TGTGCTAGTGGGACTTCTCTTAGCGGCGCGGACAACAATGAGCAGTTCTTC
cdr3_aa: CASGTSLSGADNNEQFF
v_call: TRBV12-5
j_call: TRBJ2-1
d_call: -
clone_size: -

cdr3_nt: TGCAGTGCTAGAGATCCGACAGGGAGCTCCTACAATGAGCAGTTCTTC
cdr3_aa: CSARDPTGSSYNEQFF
v_call: TRBV20-1
j_call: TRBJ2-1
d_call: TRBD1
clone_size: few

cdr3_nt: TGTGCCACCAGTGATTTGCTAGCGGGAGTCTATGAGCAGTTCTTC
cdr3_aa: CATSDLLAGVYEQFF
v_call: TRBV24-1
j_call: TRBJ2-1
d_call: TRBD2
clone_size: -

cdr3_nt: TGCGCCAGCAGCTTAAGGGAGGGGGAGGATACGCAGTATTTT
cdr3_aa: CASSLREGEDTQYF
v_call: TRBV5-1
j_call: TRBJ2-3
d_call: -
clone_size: -

cdr3_nt: TGCGCCAGCAGCCAAGATAGGGGAACTAGCGGGAGTCTTGAGCAGTTCTTC
cdr3_aa: CASSQDRGTSGSLEQFF
v_call: TRBV4-3
j_call: TRBJ2-1
d_call: TRBD2
clone_size: -

cdr3_nt: TGTGCCAGCAGCAATGTTCTTCGAGGCAGGGGGGGCTACACCTTC
cdr3_aa: CASSNVLRGRGGYTF
v_call: TRBV7-2
j_call: TRBJ1-2
d_call: TRBD1
clone_size: -

cdr3_nt: TGTGCCAGCAGTTCCCGGAGCGGGGGGGCGACCGGGGAGCTGTTTTTT
cdr3_aa: CASSSRSGGATGELFF
v_call: TRBV6-4
j_call: TRBJ2-2
d_call: TRBD2
clone_size: few

cdr3_nt: TGCGCCAGCAGCCAAGATGTTGGCAGGGCGATAATCTACGAGCAGTACTTC
cdr3_aa: CASSQDVGRAIIYEQYF
v_call: TRBV4-3
j_call: TRBJ2-7
d_call: -
clone_size: -

cdr3_nt: TGTGCCAGCAGTTCCGCAGGACTACTACAAGAGACCCAGTACTTC
cdr3_aa: CASSSAGLLQETQYF
v_call: TRBV12-3/TRBV12-4
j_call: TRBJ2-5
d_call: -
clone_size: -

cdr3_nt: TGCGCCAGCAGCTCCTTCGGACAGGGGGCTTTTCCTGACATTCAGTACTTC
cdr3_aa: CASSSFGQGAFPDIQYF
v_call: TRBV5-1
j_call: TRBJ2-4
d_call: TRBD1
clone_size: -

cdr3_nt: TGCAGCGGAGGGGAGTTTGGTGAAAAACTGTTTTTT
cdr3_aa: CSGGEFGEKLFF
v_call: TRBV29-1
j_call: TRBJ1-4
d_call: -
clone_size: -

cdr3_nt: TGTGCCAGCAGCTTAGTGGCTGGGACAGGGAATTCACCCCTCCACTTT
cdr3_aa: CASSLVAGTGNSPLHF
v_call: TRBV7-2
j_call: TRBJ1-6
d_call: TRBD1
clone_size: -

cdr3_nt: TGTGCCAGCTCCCGACAGGGGGTGAACACTGAAGCTTTCTTT
cdr3_aa: CASSRQGVNTEAFF
v_call: TRBV18
j_call: TRBJ1-1
d_call: TRBD1
clone_size: -

cdr3_nt: TGTGCCAGCTCACCGGGAGCAGGAGGCCGGTCCGAGCAGTACTTC
cdr3_aa: CASSPGAGGRSEQYF
v_call: TRBV18
j_call: TRBJ2-7
d_call: -
clone_size: -

cdr3_nt: TGCGCCAGCAGCCAATGGGACAGGGGGCAAGGCACCGGGGAGCTGTTTTTT
cdr3_aa: CASSQWDRGQGTGELFF
v_call: TRBV4-1
j_call: TRBJ2-2
d_call: TRBD1
clone_size: few

cdr3_nt: TGCAGTGCTCCTATCGGACAGGGTGTGAAGGGCTACACCTTC
cdr3_aa: CSAPIGQGVKGYTF
v_call: TRBV20-1
j_call: TRBJ1-2
d_call: TRBD1
clone_size: -

cdr3_nt: TGCAGCGCGGGGCCGAACACAGATACGCAGTATTTT
cdr3_aa: CSAGPNTDTQYF
v_call: TRBV29-1
j_call: TRBJ2-3
d_call: -
clone_size: -

cdr3_nt: TGTGCCAGCAGCTGGGCCACACGGCATTTTCTCGAAAAACTGTTTTTT
cdr3_aa: CASSWATRHFLEKLFF
v_call: TRBV11-3
j_call: TRBJ1-4
d_call: -
clone_size: -

cdr3_nt: TGTGCCAGCAGCTTAGGTGTCAGGGGGCAAAGGAATGAGCAGTTCTTC
cdr3_aa: CASSLGVRGQRNEQFF
v_call: TRBV7-9
j_call: TRBJ2-1
d_call: TRBD1
clone_size: -